These 5 T cell receptor beta chains were all obtained from the same sample, sequenced in a study of T cell therapy after organ transplantation. Using immunoSEQ multiplex PCR, the repertoire was profiled, and TCRdb retains in-frame clones only, with some absent. The data hold approximately 22,000 clones, with around 83% observed a single time. These TCRs are of unknown antigen specificity. Time point specified: 20-29 weeks after completion of therapy. Specimen: CD8+ T cells from blood, collected after autologous CMV-specific T cell therapy. Every receptor here comes from a human patient who had received a solid organ transplant and had CMV disease. Some T cells here may be from the graft donor.

The genes are TRBV7-3 and TRBJ1-1; 8 positions agree with TRBD1. Germline trimming cut 5 bases from V and 0 bases from J; bases unmatched to any gene: 8. Germline CDR1 and CDR2: SGHTA and FQGTGA. This CDR3 is built from 16 residues. CDR3 nucleotides: TGTGCCAGCAGCGACGGGACAGGCCTCATGAACACTGAAGCTTTCTTT. Amino acids: CASSDGTGLMNTEAFF.

The rearrangement joins TRBV4-1 to TRBJ1-5, with a possible D match to TRBD1 (5 bases). There are 15 residues in the CDR3. Looked up from germline, CDR1 is MGHRA and CDR2 is YSYEKL. V was cut by 1 base and J by 3 bases, with 10 bases left in between. DNA of the CDR3: TGCGCCAGCAGCCAAGTGGGGGGGACCAATCAGCCCCAGCATTTT. It specifies CASSQVGGTNQPQHF.

The V call is TRBV27, the J call TRBJ1-2; no clear D gene. Per germline, CDR1 MNHEY and CDR2 SMNVEV (reference sequence). CDR3 length: 13 amino acids. Trimming stripped 2 bases from V and 4 bases from J, with 8 bases between. The chain's CDR3 is CASSLQGGYGYTF. The CDR3 DNA reads TGTGCCAGCAGTTTACAAGGTGGCTATGGCTACACCTTC.

This chain uses TRBV6-5 with TRBJ1-2, with a possible D match to TRBD1 (5 bases). CDR3 size: 13 residues. V dropped 5 bases and J dropped 3 bases, with 10 bases sitting between them. Germline V gene data show CDR1 as MNHEY and CDR2 as SVGAGI. CDR3 bases: TGTGCCAGCAGTCTTGGGGCCGACTATGGCTACACCTTC. Residues: CASSLGADYGYTF.

The table lists this clone with a few counts. This rearrangement joins TRBV4-3 to TRBJ1-6, with D maybe TRBD1 (6 bases). Germline lookup yields CDR1 LGHNA and CDR2 YSLEER. Between the trimmed V and J ends, which lost 4 bases and 2 bases, there was a span of 24 bases. The CDR3 extends over 20 amino acids. CDR3 sequence (DNA): TGCGCCAGCAGCCCCGGACCCGGACAGTATCCTTTCCCCTATAATTCACCCCTCCACTTT. This encodes CASSPGPGQYPFPYNSPLHF.